Each of the 26 T cell receptor beta chains below was sequenced from the same sample in a study of spatial heterogeneity in lung cancer. TCRdb ran MiXCR on the 5' RACE reads and lists one entry per CDR3 protein. Counted here are tens of thousands of distinct CDR3 sequences, approximately 8.2% occurring once; the ten biggest clones make up less than 9%. Regarding time point: sample taken at primary tumor resection. Unsorted whole RNA from tumor, nontumor lung or frozen PBMC underwent sequencing. The sequences come from PBMCs, collected at surgery. These receptors all stem from a male donor with early-stage non-small cell lung cancer.

V usage is TRBV5-1 and J usage is TRBJ2-7; D is undetermined. The CDR3 length is 15 residues. From germline, CDR1 is SGHRS and CDR2 YFSETQ. Trimming pared 0 bases from V and 0 bases from J, leaving 10 bases between. CDR3 in amino acids: CASSLAPGSSYEQYF. The CDR3 region has the DNA TGCGCCAGCAGCTTGGCCCCAGGCAGCTCCTACGAGCAGTACTTC.

The V gene is TRBV24-1, the J gene TRBJ2-1; D unclear. V lost 4 bases and J 4 bases, leaving 7 bases between the germline ends. The CDR3 runs to 13 residues. Germline loops: CDR1 KGHDR, CDR2 SFDVKD. The CDR3 coding sequence is TGTGCCACCAGTGAAGTAGGGTACAATGAGCAGTTCTTC. Its protein is CATSEVGYNEQFF.

This clonotype occurred a few times. V gene TRBV7-6 combines with J gene TRBJ2-3; possibly TRBD1 for D (5 bases). The CDR3 runs 13 residues. V was shortened by 4 bases and J by 4 bases, with 9 bases between the two germline ends. Germline V gene sequence: CDR1 SGHVS, CDR2 FNYEAQ. CDR3 coding DNA: TGTGCCAGCAGCTCACAGGTCCCAGATACGCAGTATTTT. Translated, it gives CASSSQVPDTQYF.

There are many counts of this clonotype. V usage is TRBV20-1 and J usage is TRBJ1-1; 8 bases agree with TRBD1. The junction had 5 bases not matched to a gene; V was cut back by 1 base and J by 1 base. There are 15 residues in the CDR3. Germline CDR1 reads DFQATT; CDR2 reads SNEGSKA (reference sequence). The CDR3 protein is CSARGAGGENTEAFF. CDR3 in DNA: TGCAGTGCTAGAGGCGCAGGGGGCGAGAACACTGAAGCTTTCTTT.

This clonotype was counted between two and nine times. The V call is TRBV10-3, the J call TRBJ1-6, with 8 bases fitting TRBD1. Trimming removed 2 bases from V and 4 bases from J; junction bases left unmatched: 4. The CDR3 consists of 16 residues. Germline loops: CDR1 ENHRY, CDR2 SYGVKD. CDR3 sequence: CAISETGTGYNSPLHF. The CDR3 DNA sequence: TGTGCCATCAGTGAGACCGGGACAGGTTATAATTCACCCCTCCACTTT.

This clonotype appeared a few times. The chain is built from TRBV28 and TRBJ1-3; D uncertain. With 1 base removed from V and 3 bases from J, the gap between germline ends came to 13 bases. The CDR3 runs 16 residues. In germline, CDR1 is MDHEN, CDR2 SYDVKM. The DNA for the CDR3 is TGTGCCAGCAGTTTATCGGAGGAGGAGCTTGGAAACACCATATATTTT. Translation gives CASSLSEEELGNTIYF.

The chain carries TRBV28 and TRBJ1-1, with D possibly TRBD1 on 5 matching bases. Germline assignment: CDR1 MDHEN and CDR2 SYDVKM. The CDR3 extends over 15 amino acids. The V end lost 2 bases, the J end lost 3 bases, and 13 bases lay between the germline ends. CDR3 DNA: TGTGCCAGCAGTTTAGATGGGGGTGATTACACTGAAGCTTTCTTT. This sequence encodes CASSLDGGDYTEAFF.

V and J are TRBV28 and TRBJ2-7, with TRBD1 matching over 12 bases. This CDR3 is 16 amino acids long. Germline trimming cut 4 bases from V and 7 bases from J; bases unmatched to any gene: 11. Germline CDR1 is MDHEN and CDR2 is SYDVKM. The CDR3 loop reads CASSSATGQGAWEQYF. CDR3 nucleotides: TGTGCCAGCAGTTCTGCGACGGGACAGGGGGCGTGGGAGCAGTACTTC.

As for this clonotype: A read error is possible here, since a much larger clone lies one base away. CDR3 residues: CSVNTGTWKNIQYF. The CDR3 DNA sequence: TGCAGTGTCAATACTGGGACTTGGAAAAACATTCAGTACTTC. The chain has TRBV20-1 and TRBJ2-4, with D perhaps TRBD2 (6 bases). The CDR3 is made up of 14 amino acids. Trimming pared 7 bases from V and 4 bases from J, leaving 17 bases between. Germline lookup yields CDR1 DFQATT and CDR2 SNEGSKA (reference sequence).

The chain has TRBV20-1 and TRBJ2-2; 9 bases fit TRBD2. In germline, CDR1 is DFQATT, CDR2 SNEGSKA (reference sequence). This CDR3 has 14 amino acids. V was clipped by 7 bases and J by 2 bases; unmatched bases: 5. CDR3 bases: TGCAGTGTAAGCGGGAGGTTAAACACCGGGGAGCTGTTTTTT. It specifies CSVSGRLNTGELFF.

As to this clonotype: A single base separates this from a much larger clone, so it may be a read error. This chain uses TRBV5-4 with TRBJ2-7; 8 bases agree with TRBD1. The CDR3 consists of 16 residues. Per the germline V gene, CDR1 is SGHNT and CDR2 is YYREEE (reference sequence). V shed 3 bases and J 6 bases; nucleotides not matched to a gene: 14. The DNA for the CDR3 is TGTGCCAGCAGCTCGCCGGGACAGGCAGCCGGCTGCGAGCAGTACTTC. It is translated as CASSSPGQAAGCEQYF. The full variable domain, its missing parts supplied by reference TRBV5-4 and TRBJ2-7, is ETGVTQSPTHLIKTRGQQVTLRCSSQSGHNTVSWYQQALGQGPQFIFQYYREEENGRGNFPPRFSGLQFPNYSSELNVNALELDDSALYLCASSSPGQAAGCEQYFGPGTRLTVT.

As for this clonotype: This may stem from a read error, because a much larger clone lies one nucleotide away. This chain links TRBV28 with TRBJ1-4; D uncertain. The ends were cut back, 4 bases at V and 2 bases at J, with 11 bases in the middle. The germline gives CDR1 MDHEN, CDR2 SYDVKM. The CDR3 consists of 15 residues. The CDR3 sequence: CASSSPFSTNEKLFF. In DNA form, the CDR3 reads TGTGCCAGCAGTTCGCCGTTTTCGACTAATGAAAAACTGTTTTTT.

The CDR3 nucleotides read TGTGCCAGCAGCAGAGCGGGCACGACGAACACCGGGGAGCTGTTTTTT. It is translated as CASSRAGTTNTGELFF. The chain uses TRBV7-3 and TRBJ2-2, with D possibly TRBD2 on 6 matching bases. V dropped 5 bases and J dropped 0 bases, with 13 bases sitting between them. The germline V gene has CDR1 SGHTA and CDR2 FQGTGA. This CDR3 comprises 16 residues.

Only a few counts were recorded for this clonotype. The V and J genes are TRBV20-1 and TRBJ1-2; 11 positions match TRBD1. This CDR3 contains 17 residues. From germline, CDR1 is DFQATT and CDR2 SNEGSKA (reference sequence). J lost 1 base, V lost 3 bases, and 10 bases had no gene match. In DNA form, the CDR3 reads TGCAGTGCTAGTTTAGGGACAGGGGGAGCAAATAACTATGGCTACACCTTC. This codes for CSASLGTGGANNYGYTF.

This clonotype was picked up many times. This chain connects TRBV28 to TRBJ1-5; D remains ambiguous. The germline V gene has CDR1 MDHEN and CDR2 SYDVKM. Trimming left V 5 bases short and J 5 bases short, with 4 bases between. CDR3 length: 11 amino acids. The CDR3 reads CASSLYQPQHF. The CDR3 DNA reads TGTGCCAGCAGTCTTTATCAGCCCCAGCATTTT.

The rearrangement uses TRBV5-1 and TRBJ2-7; 7 bases fit TRBD1. Germline loops: CDR1 SGHRS, CDR2 YFSETQ. The CDR3 consists of 14 residues. Trimming cost V 0 bases and J 2 bases; bases outside gene matches: 2. Here the CDR3 reads CASSLEGATYEQYF. The CDR3, as DNA: TGCGCCAGCAGCTTGGAGGGGGCTACCTACGAGCAGTACTTC.

This clonotype appeared a few times. V and J are TRBV11-2 and TRBJ2-1; D is possibly TRBD1 or TRBD2 (5 bases each). The CDR3 contains 16 residues. The V gene lost 5 bases and the J gene lost 4 bases, with 18 bases spanning the gap. The germline CDR1 and CDR2 sequences are SGHAT and FQNNGV. CDR3 sequence: CASSALGAEPYNEQFF. Written as DNA, the CDR3 is TGTGCCAGCAGCGCGCTCGGGGCGGAGCCATACAATGAGCAGTTCTTC.

A few counts support this clonotype. The rearrangement uses TRBV7-2 and TRBJ2-3; 7 bases map to TRBD2. Trimming took 2 bases from V and 0 from J; bases not matched to a gene: 5. The CDR3 runs to 16 residues. Germline V gene data show CDR1 as SGHTA and CDR2 as FQGNSA. In DNA form, the CDR3 reads TGTGCCAGCAGCTTAAGGCTAGCGGCTAGCACAGATACGCAGTATTTT. It specifies CASSLRLAASTDTQYF. The full variable domain, completed using reference TRBV7-2 and TRBJ2-3, is GAGVSQSPSNKVTEKGKDVELRCDPISGHTALYWYRQSLGQGLEFLIYFQGNSAPDKSGLPSDRFSAERTGGSVSTLTIQRTQQEDSAVYLCASSLRLAASTDTQYFGPGTRLTVL.

In its sample, this clonotype was seen many times. The chain carries TRBV29-1 and TRBJ2-1, with D perhaps given as TRBD1 or TRBD2 (5 bases each). Per the germline V gene, CDR1 is SQVTM and CDR2 is ANQGSEA. Trimming took 6 bases from V and 8 from J, leaving 23 bases between them. The CDR3 length is 15 residues. DNA for the CDR3: TGCAGCGTGGCTCGGGACCCCACCTCTACCGATGAGCAGTTCTTC. Its protein product is CSVARDPTSTDEQFF.

The V and J genes are TRBV7-9 and TRBJ2-5; no clear D. This CDR3 region has 12 residues. V lost 5 bases to trimming and J lost 4 bases, with 8 bases between them. Looked up from germline, CDR1 is SEHNR and CDR2 is FQNEAQ (reference sequence). The CDR3 bases are TGTGCCAGCAGCCTAATGGCAGAGACCCAGTACTTC. This translates into CASSLMAETQYF.

V and J are TRBV6-5 and TRBJ2-3; 7 positions agree with TRBD2. J was trimmed by 4 bases and V by 8 bases; bases with no gene match: 9. CDR1 is MNHEY, CDR2 SVGAGI, per germline. The length of the CDR3 is 14 residues. CDR3 sequence (DNA): TGTGCCAGCGGGAGGGGCCCGAGTCCAGATACGCAGTATTTT. Protein: CASGRGPSPDTQYF.

This clonotype was counted ten times or more. The chain is built from TRBV4-3 and TRBJ1-5; D may be TRBD1 (5 bases). The CDR3 is 15 residues long. Trimming stripped 0 bases from V and 7 bases from J, with 13 bases between. CDR1 is LGHNA, CDR2 YSLEER, per germline. The CDR3 DNA reads TGCGCCAGCAGCCAAGACGGCAGGGCGGTACAGCCCCAGCATTTT. Protein product: CASSQDGRAVQPQHF.

This clonotype came up a few times. The chain couples TRBV29-1 to TRBJ1-6, with D perhaps TRBD1 (5 bases). This CDR3 contains 14 residues. With 5 bases removed from V and 0 bases from J, the gap between germline ends came to 8 bases. Germline CDR1 and CDR2: SQVTM and ANQGSEA. In DNA form, the CDR3 reads TGCAGCGTTCGGGGGAGCTCCTATAATTCACCCCTCCACTTT. Its protein is CSVRGSSYNSPLHF.

This clonotype was seen at least ten times. This chain connects TRBV7-9 to TRBJ1-2, with D perhaps matching TRBD1 (6 bases). V lost 5 bases to trimming and J lost 7 bases, with 14 bases between them. The CDR3 totals 13 residues. The germline V gene encodes CDR1 SEHNR and CDR2 FQNEAQ (reference sequence). In DNA form, the CDR3 reads TGTGCCAGCAGCCCGGACAGCGGAACTGGCTACACCTTC. It encodes CASSPDSGTGYTF.

Only a few counts were recorded for this clonotype. The chain joins TRBV18 to TRBJ2-3; 11 positions agree with TRBD2. CDR1 is KGHSH and CDR2 is LQKENI in the germline V gene. The V and J ends lost 5 bases and 5 bases, in that order; junction bases with no gene match: 3. The CDR3 runs 14 residues. This CDR3 reads CASSTSGGEDTQYF. DNA for the CDR3: TGTGCCAGCTCAACTAGCGGGGGTGAAGATACGCAGTATTTT.

At least ten counts were recorded for this clonotype. The chain employs TRBV5-1 and TRBJ2-5; D remains unclear. The CDR3 has 13 residues. Germline CDR1 SGHRS, CDR2 YFSETQ. Trimming pared 4 bases from V and 5 bases from J, leaving 12 bases between. CDR3 nucleotides: TGCGCCAGCAGCCCGGACGTTTCGGAGACCCAGTACTTC. This encodes CASSPDVSETQYF.